This T cell receptor beta chain was obtained from a study of control samples from healthy donors and cancer patients. The V gene's germline CDR1 is MDHEN and CDR2 SYDVKM. The V and J ends lost 5 bases and 7 bases, in that order; junction bases with no gene match: 15. The CDR3 is 16 amino acids. Sequenced by immunoSEQ multiplex PCR; TCRdb stores in-frame clones only, minus some. The sample yields 150,000 to 200,000 clones, roughly 89% seen once. The genes are TRBV28 and TRBJ2-7, with 9 bases identical to TRBD1. Sequenced sample: blood. The clonotype was recovered from a woman between 50 and 59 years old in good health. In DNA form, the CDR3 reads TGTGCCAGCAGTCCTAGGCCGGGACAGGGCCCTCAGGAGCAGTACTTC. Translating it yields CASSPRPGQGPQEQYF.